This T cell receptor (beta chain) was sequenced in a study of human T cells and chemical hapten exposure. Germline trimming cut 4 bases from V and 5 bases from J; bases unmatched to any gene: 3. In germline, CDR1 is SGHAT, CDR2 FQDESV (reference sequence). This CDR3 contains 14 residues. Using its own MiXCR run on the RACE reads, TCRdb lists one record per CDR3 protein. Among roughly 260,000 distinct CDR3 sequences, 8.6% were seen once, and the ten largest hold 2% to 3%. Indicated time point: pre-sensitization, week 0. The treatment: therapeutic diphenylcyclopropenone sensitization with weekly scalp DPC.

The receptor's source is a woman aged 40 to 50 with alopecia areata. Some clones in this sample may be carry-over from other donors' samples. The sequences come from whole blood, collected in connection with sensitization to the hapten diphenylcyclopropenone (DPC). The chain couples TRBV11-1 to TRBJ2-4; 9 nucleotides agree with TRBD1. CDR3 sequence (DNA): TGTGCCAGCAGCTCCTGGACAGGGGAAAACATTCAGTACTTC. It yields the protein CASSSWTGENIQYF.